This T cell receptor beta chain came from a study of T cell responses to AZD1222 COVID-19 vaccine. Study context: Pooling was applied to second doses at about 4 or about 12 weeks. Notes on the study in general: Baseline serology detected seropositivity in only a handful of AZD1222 recipients.

Sequencing was performed with immunoSEQ multiplex PCR; in TCRdb, only in-frame clones are kept and a portion is missing. The table has 170,000 or so clones, about nine tenths seen once. Details on this clone: What it recognizes is unknown.

V was cut by 4 bases and J by 3 bases, with 9 bases left in between. The length of the CDR3 is 13 residues. Germline V CDR1 and CDR2: MGHRA, YSYEKL. The input for sequencing was peripheral blood, taken on day 0 of AZD1222 vaccination. The sequence was collected from an adult in good health. The V and J genes are TRBV4-1 and TRBJ1-1, with D hard to call. CDR3 sequence (DNA): TGCGCCAGCAGCCTCTTATACCACACTGAAGCTTTCTTT. It yields the protein CASSLLYHTEAFF.